What follows are 8 T cell receptor beta chains derived from one specimen sequenced in a study of T cells in Graves' hyperthyroidism and ophthalmopathy (dated by TCRdb to between 2017 and 2020). Library method: multiplex PCR. The sample was run on an Illumina HiSeq 2000. The TCR beta CDR3 regions were amplified from the RNA transcripts. The TCR CDR3 was subjected to a first round of RT-PCR using the HTBI primer set and the Qiagen OneStep RT-PCR kit. TCRdb trimmed the raw reads at Q25, called clones with MiXCR and kept productive beta chains. Each entry is one CDR3 protein sequence, shown with its most common DNA and genes. This sample is represented by roughly 700,000 distinct CDR3 sequences; 12% to 15% of them were singletons. The top ten hold 10% of the sample. What was sequenced was blood. The source of these receptors is a woman aged 18-30 years with Graves' hyperthyroidism.

In its sample, this clonotype was seen a few times. This chain uses TRBV24-1 with TRBJ2-7; D ambiguous. The CDR3 spans 13 residues. Trimming cost V 4 bases and J 3 bases, with 9 bases left between them. Germline loops: CDR1 KGHDR, CDR2 SFDVKD. CDR3 DNA: TGTGCCACCAGTGACCCGGGTTACTACGAGCAGTACTTC. This encodes CATSDPGYYEQYF.

The sample holds a few counts of this clonotype. V and J are TRBV24-1 and TRBJ1-1; D remains unclear. The germline gives CDR1 KGHDR, CDR2 SFDVKD. The V end was cut by 7 bases, the J end by 1 base, with 9 bases between. The CDR3 length is 13 residues. The CDR3 loop is CATRGSGNTEAFF. The CDR3 DNA reads as TGTGCCACCAGGGGGTCCGGGAACACTGAAGCTTTCTTT.

This clonotype was seen many times. CDR3 in amino acids: CASSSTVYNEQFF. The CDR3 nucleotides are TGTGCCAGCTCATCTACGGTCTACAATGAGCAGTTCTTC. The V call is TRBV18, the J call TRBJ2-1; D remains ambiguous. Germline V gene data show CDR1 as KGHSH and CDR2 as LQKENI. V gave up 5 bases and J gave up 3 bases, with 8 bases separating them. The CDR3 runs to 13 residues.

The CDR3 nucleotides are TGTGCCATCAGTGAGTCGTTCAGTCGGGAGTACACCGGGGAGCTGTTTTTT. Its translation is CAISESFSREYTGELFF. The chain links TRBV10-3 to TRBJ2-2; a possible D gene is TRBD2 (6 bases). Germline CDR1 reads ENHRY; CDR2 reads SYGVKD. The CDR3 has 17 residues. Deletions cut 0 bases from V and 3 bases from J, with 14 bases between.

The sample holds many counts of this clonotype. The chain is built from TRBV24-1 and TRBJ2-5; D unresolved. The CDR3 spans 12 residues. V lost 4 bases and J 5 bases, leaving 7 bases between the germline ends. The germline gives CDR1 KGHDR, CDR2 SFDVKD. The CDR3 sequence: CATSDPGETQYF. In DNA, the CDR3 is TGTGCCACCAGTGACCCCGGTGAGACCCAGTACTTC.

This clonotype was found many times. The rearrangement links TRBV7-9 to TRBJ1-1, with 7 bases that match TRBD1. J gave up 1 base and V 1 base, and 9 bases lay outside the gene matches. The germline gives CDR1 SEHNR, CDR2 FQNEAQ (reference sequence). The CDR3 spans 17 residues. The CDR3 DNA reads as TGTGCCAGCAGCTTAGGACAGGGTAGGAGAAGGAACACTGAAGCTTTCTTT. Its translation: CASSLGQGRRRNTEAFF.

The chain has TRBV24-1 and TRBJ2-2; 10 bases align to TRBD1. With V trimmed by 3 bases and J by 7 bases, 10 bases remained unmatched. CDR1 is KGHDR and CDR2 is SFDVKD in the germline V gene. The CDR3 runs to 17 residues. In DNA, the CDR3 is TGTGCCACCAGTGATCGCATGACAGGGGGCTACGGCGGGGAGCTGTTTTTT. Its translation is CATSDRMTGGYGGELFF.

This clonotype was counted a few times. The chain uses TRBV4-1 and TRBJ2-1; either TRBD1 or TRBD2 may fit D (5 bases each). Trimming took off 1 base at V and 2 bases at J, with 9 bases between the two ends. CDR3 length equals 15 residues. Germline CDR1 is MGHRA and CDR2 is YSYEKL. The CDR3 region is CASSQVGTTYNEQFF. The CDR3 coding sequence is TGCGCCAGCAGCCAAGTAGGGACCACCTACAATGAGCAGTTCTTC.